The 14 T cell receptor beta chains in this list originate from one sample, sequenced in a study of T cells in Graves' hyperthyroidism and ophthalmopathy. RNA transcripts yielded amplified TCR beta CDR3 regions. First-round RT-PCR with HTBI primers amplified the TCR CDR3 region. TCRdb reanalysed the multiplex PCR reads using MiXCR and keeps one entry per CDR3 protein. The sample consists of roughly 560,000 distinct CDR3 sequences, 14% to 15% of them appearing once. Material: blood. These receptors originate from a woman aged 40 to 50 with Graves' ophthalmopathy.

The chain uses TRBV6-5 and TRBJ1-5; no firm D call. V lost 0 bases and J 9 bases, leaving 6 bases between the germline ends. The germline V gene encodes CDR1 MNHEY and CDR2 SVGAGI. The CDR3 sequence is 12 residues long. CDR3 sequence reads: CASSYSEGPQHF. In nucleotides, the CDR3 is TGTGCCAGCAGTTACTCAGAGGGGCCCCAGCATTTT.

This chain links TRBV4-2 with TRBJ1-1; 10 nucleotides agree with TRBD1. Losses at the gene ends were 2 bases for V and 4 bases for J; bases not matched to a gene: 7. The CDR3 contains 16 residues. Germline V gives CDR1 LGHNA, CDR2 YNFKEQ. The DNA for the CDR3 is TGTGCCAGCAGCCAAACGACAGGGGGCTTGTCCACTGAAGCTTTCTTT. Protein product: CASSQTTGGLSTEAFF.

This sequence joins TRBV5-1 and TRBJ1-3; 7 bases are a match to TRBD1. Per the germline V gene, CDR1 is SGHRS and CDR2 is YFSETQ. This CDR3 spans 13 amino acids. V trimming: 4 bases; J trimming: 7 bases; junction bases outside the gene matches: 5. CDR3 nucleotides: TGCGCCAGCAGCGAGGGCAGGGGGAACACCATATATTTT. Its protein is CASSEGRGNTIYF.

This clonotype was counted many times. This rearrangement joins TRBV28 to TRBJ1-1; D possibly corresponds to TRBD1 (5 bases). V lost 4 bases, J lost 9 bases, and 18 bases lay in between. This CDR3 is 14 amino acids long. The germline V gene has CDR1 MDHEN and CDR2 SYDVKM. DNA for the CDR3: TGTGCCAGCAGTTGGGGGGGGGAAGGCTGGAAAGCTTTCTTT. It encodes CASSWGGEGWKAFF. Variable domain in full (rest from reference TRBV28 and TRBJ1-1): DVKVTQSSRYLVKRTGEKVFLECVQDMDHENMFWYRQDPGLGLRLIYFSYDVKMKEKGDIPEGYSVSREKKERFSLILESASTNQTSMYLCASSWGGEGWKAFFGQGTRLTVV.

This clonotype has a count of ten or more. The chain uses TRBV2 and TRBJ2-7; no definite D call. CDR3 size: 13 residues. Germline CDR1 SNHLY, CDR2 FYNNEI. Trimming removed 3 bases at V and 2 bases at J, with 8 bases between. The CDR3 loop reads CASSDWQAYEQYF. The CDR3 nucleotides read TGTGCCAGCAGTGATTGGCAGGCCTACGAGCAGTACTTC.

The sample holds many counts of this clonotype. The V call is TRBV6-5, the J call TRBJ1-2; D gene ambiguous. Per the germline V gene, CDR1 is MNHEY and CDR2 is SVGAGI. CDR3 length: 15 residues. Trimming removed 1 base from V and 3 bases from J, with 12 bases in between. In nucleotides, the CDR3 is TGTGCCAGCAGTTACTTTATGGGCCGCGACTATGGCTACACCTTC. Protein: CASSYFMGRDYGYTF.

For this clonotype: This may arise from a read error, as a much more abundant clone is one base away. The chain has TRBV2 and TRBJ1-2; no firm D call. Per germline, CDR1 SNHLY and CDR2 FYNNEI. CDR3 length: 13 residues. The V gene lost 6 bases and the J gene lost 1 base, with 9 bases spanning the gap. The CDR3 DNA reads TGTGCCAGCAGCGTTGGATATAACTATGGCTACACCTTC. It yields the protein CASSVGYNYGYTF.

This clonotype was detected ten times or more. This sequence joins TRBV19 and TRBJ1-5; TRBD1 agrees at 9 bases. CDR1 and CDR2 (germline): LNHDA, SQIVND (reference sequence). The V gene end was trimmed by 5 bases and the J gene end by 4 bases; junction bases not matched to a gene: 6. The CDR3 spans 15 residues. CDR3 DNA: TGTGCCAGTAGTCAAACAGGGGGCGTAAATCAGCCCCAGCATTTT. Protein product: CASSQTGGVNQPQHF.

This clonotype was seen ten or more times. The CDR3 DNA follows: TGCGCCAGCTCCTTAACAGGGGTGAGCGAGCAGTACTTC. Its protein is CASSLTGVSEQYF. This sequence joins TRBV10-1 and TRBJ2-7, with TRBD1 identical over 7 bases. In germline, CDR1 is WNHNN, CDR2 SYGVQD (reference sequence). The CDR3 runs 13 residues. Trimming took 8 bases from V and 6 from J; bases not matched to a gene: 10.

This clonotype appeared many times. The V and J genes are TRBV5-1 and TRBJ1-1, with 8 bases aligning to TRBD1. Germline V gives CDR1 SGHRS, CDR2 YFSETQ. This CDR3 spans 15 amino acids. The V gene end was trimmed by 0 bases and the J gene end by 7 bases; junction bases not matched to a gene: 8. The chain's CDR3 is CASSLDGQGFGEAFF. The CDR3 bases are TGCGCCAGCAGCTTGGATGGACAGGGTTTTGGTGAAGCTTTCTTT.

In its sample, this clonotype was seen many times. The chain employs TRBV19 and TRBJ1-3; no firm D call. This CDR3 spans 14 amino acids. The ends were cut back, 6 bases at V and 1 base at J, with 10 bases in the middle. Per germline, CDR1 LNHDA and CDR2 SQIVND (reference sequence). The CDR3 spells CASSPSMSGNTIYF. DNA of the CDR3: TGTGCCAGTAGCCCCTCTATGTCTGGAAACACCATATATTTT.

This clonotype was recorded at least ten times. This chain's CDR3 is CASSLIRAGGQDTGELFF. The CDR3 DNA reads TGTGCCAGCAGCTTAATTCGAGCGGGAGGGCAAGACACCGGGGAGCTGTTTTTT. The genes are TRBV13 and TRBJ2-2; TRBD2 agrees at 10 bases. The CDR3 has 18 residues. Trimming cost V 2 bases and J 3 bases; bases outside gene matches: 9. Germline V gives CDR1 PRHDT, CDR2 FYEKMQ (reference sequence).

Only a few counts were recorded for this clonotype. The chain combines TRBV28 with TRBJ2-7; 9 bases match TRBD2. The length of the CDR3 is 17 residues. V trimming: 6 bases; J trimming: 4 bases; junction bases outside the gene matches: 16. From germline, CDR1 is MDHEN and CDR2 SYDVKM. The CDR3 reads CASSHGLARWEQYEQYF. In nucleotides, the CDR3 is TGTGCCAGCAGCCATGGACTAGCGAGATGGGAACAATACGAGCAGTACTTC. The full variable domain, completed using reference TRBV28 and TRBJ2-7, is DVKVTQSSRYLVKRTGEKVFLECVQDMDHENMFWYRQDPGLGLRLIYFSYDVKMKEKGDIPEGYSVSREKKERFSLILESASTNQTSMYLCASSHGLARWEQYEQYFGPGTRLTVT.

This clonotype was seen ten or more times. The CDR3 loop reads CASSFSGVLDQPQHF. The CDR3 DNA reads TGTGCCAGCAGTTTCTCGGGGGTTTTGGATCAGCCCCAGCATTTT. The chain is built from TRBV12-3 or TRBV12-4 and TRBJ1-5, with D tentatively TRBD1 (5 bases). Trimming removed 3 bases at V and 5 bases at J, with 14 bases between. The CDR3 runs to 15 residues.